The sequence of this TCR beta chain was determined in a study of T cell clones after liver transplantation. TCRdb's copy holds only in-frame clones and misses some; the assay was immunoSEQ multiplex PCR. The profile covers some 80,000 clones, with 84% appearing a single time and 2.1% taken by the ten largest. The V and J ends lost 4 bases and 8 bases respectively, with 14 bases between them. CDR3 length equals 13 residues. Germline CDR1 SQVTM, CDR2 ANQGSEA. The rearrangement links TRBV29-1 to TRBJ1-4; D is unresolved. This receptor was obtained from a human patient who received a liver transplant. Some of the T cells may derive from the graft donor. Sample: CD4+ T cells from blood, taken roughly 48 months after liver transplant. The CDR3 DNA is TGCAGCGTTGCAGCGGTCCTAGGGGAAAAACTGTTTTTT. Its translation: CSVAAVLGEKLFF.